Listed here are 23 T cell receptor beta chains from one sample, sequenced in a study of CD8 T cells in Susac syndrome. Random-hexamer reverse transcription was applied to about 0.5 to 1 ug RNA. One entry per CDR3 protein results from TCRdb running MiXCR on the immunoSEQ multiplex PCR reads. The sample records some 450,000 distinct CDR3 sequences, 85% to 90% being singletons. The sequencing sample was made of CD8+ T cells from PBMCs. Receptors were obtained from a human donor with multiple sclerosis.

The CDR3 here is CASSLSPSGEKLFF. The CDR3 region has the DNA TGTGCCAGCAGTTTATCCCCTTCAGGTGAAAAACTGTTTTTT. The chain uses TRBV27 and TRBJ1-4, with D uncertain. The germline gives CDR1 MNHEY, CDR2 SMNVEV (reference sequence). The CDR3 is made up of 14 amino acids. Trimming took off 0 bases at V and 7 bases at J, with 9 bases between the two ends.

This clonotype came up once. This chain links TRBV12-3 or TRBV12-4 with TRBJ2-3, with TRBD2 matching 10 bases. The CDR3 has 18 residues. The V segment lost 5 bases and the J segment 6 bases; nucleotides outside the gene matches: 17. The CDR3, as DNA: TGTGCCAGCAGTCTAGACTACAGACTAGCGGGCCGGAGGGATACGCAGTATTTT. Amino acid sequence: CASSLDYRLAGRRDTQYF.

The chain links TRBV6-5 to TRBJ2-2; no firm D call. The CDR3 consists of 12 residues. V was shortened by 3 bases and J by 2 bases, with 1 base between the two germline ends. CDR1 and CDR2 (germline): MNHEY, SVGAGI. The CDR3 spells CASSYNTGELFF. The CDR3 region has the DNA TGTGCCAGCAGTTATAACACCGGGGAGCTGTTTTTT.

As concerns this clonotype: The junction shows a germline mismatch at one end, possibly a read error. The rearrangement joins TRBV6-7 to TRBJ2-7; TRBD1 agrees at 8 bases. TRBV6-7 is an open reading frame, and its role is uncertain. The CDR3 is 16 residues long. CDR3 amino acids: CASIYPPGQESYEQYF. CDR3 DNA: TGTGCCAGCATTTACCCTCCGGGACAGGAGTCCTACGAGCAGTACTTC.

This clonotype was picked up one time. The CDR3 region has the DNA TGCAGTGCTAGGGGGGGAGAAGCGGGAGACATCTACGAGCAGTACTTC. Its protein product is CSARGGEAGDIYEQYF. The chain links TRBV20-1 to TRBJ2-7; 8 bases match TRBD2. The CDR3 is 16 amino acids. V lost 3 bases and J lost 3; bases outside the gene matches: 13. CDR1 and CDR2 from the germline V gene are DFQATT and SNEGSKA (reference sequence).

V gene TRBV11-2 combines with J gene TRBJ2-7; TRBD2 matches 9 bases. J lost 0 bases, V lost 2 bases, and 2 bases had no gene match. This CDR3 has 15 amino acids. From germline, CDR1 is SGHAT and CDR2 FQNNGV. The CDR3 DNA reads TGTGCCAGCAGCTTACTAGCGGGATTCTCCTACGAGCAGTACTTC. It encodes CASSLLAGFSYEQYF.

This sequence joins TRBV7-2 and TRBJ2-1; D call uncertain. The CDR3 contains 16 residues. Trimming removed 2 bases from V and 0 bases from J, with 11 bases in between. Germline V lookup: CDR1 SGHTA, CDR2 FQGNSA. For the CDR3, the DNA is TGTGCCAGCAGCTTACGAGAGCCTAGCTCCTACAATGAGCAGTTCTTC. It yields the protein CASSLREPSSYNEQFF.

This clonotype was picked up one time. The V and J genes are TRBV29-1 and TRBJ2-1; D may be TRBD2 (5 bases). With 1 base removed from V and 0 bases from J, the gap between germline ends came to 7 bases. The CDR3 totals 14 residues. Germline CDR1 SQVTM, CDR2 ANQGSEA. The DNA of the CDR3 is TGCAGCGTTGAAGGGCGGGCCTCCTACAATGAGCAGTTCTTC. Its translation is CSVEGRASYNEQFF.

The V gene is TRBV19, the J gene TRBJ1-1; D is unresolved. The V gene lost 1 base and the J gene lost 1 base, with 7 bases spanning the gap. The CDR3 is made up of 14 amino acids. Germline assignment: CDR1 LNHDA and CDR2 SQIVND (reference sequence). The CDR3, as DNA: TGTGCCAGTAGTATAGGCAGTACGAACACTGAAGCTTTCTTT. This translates into CASSIGSTNTEAFF.

The chain carries TRBV3-1 and TRBJ2-2; TRBD1 agrees at 10 bases. The CDR3 extends over 17 amino acids. Germline CDR1 is LGHDT and CDR2 is YNNKEL (reference sequence). Unmatched junction bases numbered 9, after V lost 4 bases and J lost 4 bases. CDR3 protein: CASSRHGTGEGTGELFF. CDR3 nucleotides: TGTGCCAGCAGCCGACATGGGACAGGGGAAGGCACCGGGGAGCTGTTTTTT.

The genes are TRBV30 and TRBJ1-2; possible D gene TRBD1, 5 bases. Germline CDR1 GTSNPN, CDR2 SVGIG (reference sequence). V was cut by 5 bases and J by 1 base, with 14 bases left in between. The CDR3 is 14 amino acids. This CDR3 is CAWLVIDSNYGYTF. CDR3 DNA sequence: TGTGCCTGGCTCGTCATAGACAGTAACTATGGCTACACCTTC.

V gene TRBV12-5 combines with J gene TRBJ2-2, with D perhaps matching TRBD2 (5 bases). V gave up 6 bases and J gave up 4 bases, with 15 bases separating them. The CDR3 covers 15 residues. Germline V gene data show CDR1 as LGHNT and CDR2 as FRNRAP. The CDR3 region is CASGKLGRITGELFF. For the CDR3, the DNA is TGTGCTAGTGGCAAACTAGGGCGCATCACCGGGGAGCTGTTTTTT. Filled out from reference TRBV12-5 and TRBJ2-2, the complete variable domain reads DARVTQTPRHKVTEMGQEVTMRCQPILGHNTVFWYRQTMMQGLELLAYFRNRAPLDDSGMPKDRFSAEMPDATLATLKIQPSEPRDSAVYFCASGKLGRITGELFFGEGSRLTVL.

The chain joins TRBV11-2 to TRBJ2-7; D perhaps matches TRBD1 (5 bases). The CDR3 runs 11 residues. Germline V CDR1 and CDR2: SGHAT, FQNNGV. The germline V and J ends were trimmed by 6 bases and 4 bases, with 7 bases remaining between them. CDR3 amino acids: CASRTEYEQYF. As DNA, the CDR3 is TGTGCCAGCAGGACAGAGTACGAGCAGTACTTC. The full variable domain, with the rest looked up from reference TRBV11-2 and TRBJ2-7, is EAGVAQSPRYKIIEKRQSVAFWCNPISGHATLYWYQQILGQGPKLLIQFQNNGVVDDSQLPKDRFSAERLKGVDSTLKIQPAKLEDSAVYLCASRTEYEQYFGPGTRLTVT.

The CDR3 reads CASSQDRSGELFF. CDR3 nucleotide sequence: TGCGCCAGCAGCCAAGATCGATCCGGGGAGCTGTTTTTT. The V and J genes are TRBV4-1 and TRBJ2-2; D is unclear. CDR1 is MGHRA, CDR2 YSYEKL, per germline. The CDR3 has 13 amino acids. The germline V and J ends were trimmed by 0 bases and 6 bases, with 5 bases remaining between them.

The gene calls are TRBV4-1 and TRBJ1-2, with D unresolved. This CDR3 has 13 amino acids. In germline, CDR1 is MGHRA, CDR2 YSYEKL. V shed 7 bases and J shed 4 bases, with 13 bases lying between them. This CDR3 is CASTNDRLYGYTF. The CDR3 region has the DNA TGCGCCAGCACCAACGATAGACTCTATGGCTACACCTTC.

This chain joins TRBV6-1 and TRBJ1-1; no definite D call. Germline values: CDR1 MNHNS, CDR2 SASEGT. V lost 1 base and J lost 0, with 6 bases in between. The CDR3 length is 14 residues. In DNA form, the CDR3 reads TGTGCCAGCAGTGAAGAGGTTATGAACACTGAAGCTTTCTTT. The encoded protein is CASSEEVMNTEAFF.

The rearrangement links TRBV29-1 to TRBJ2-1; TRBD2 matches at 12 bases. The J segment lost 1 base and the V segment lost 2 bases, leaving 3 bases of the junction unmatched. The CDR3 is 16 amino acids. The germline gives CDR1 SQVTM, CDR2 ANQGSEA. The chain's CDR3 is CSVELGTSGSYNEQFF. DNA of the CDR3: TGCAGCGTTGAATTGGGGACTAGCGGGTCCTACAATGAGCAGTTCTTC.

V is TRBV27 and J is TRBJ1-1; D call uncertain. This CDR3 has 13 amino acids. Germline V gene data show CDR1 as MNHEY and CDR2 as SMNVEV (reference sequence). V lost 4 bases and J lost 4, with 10 bases in between. The CDR3 loop is CASSYSGITEAFF. Here the CDR3 DNA reads TGTGCCAGCAGTTATTCGGGGATCACTGAAGCTTTCTTT.

This clonotype was counted only a few times. The chain combines TRBV7-6 with TRBJ1-5, with 8 bases lining up with TRBD1. V shed 5 bases and J 7 bases; nucleotides not matched to a gene: 7. CDR1 is SGHVS, CDR2 FNYEAQ, per germline. This CDR3 is 14 amino acids long. The CDR3 loop reads CASSDFGTGQPQHF. The CDR3 region has the DNA TGTGCCAGCAGCGATTTTGGGACAGGCCAGCCCCAGCATTTT.

V usage is TRBV4-2 and J usage is TRBJ2-2; D gene uncertain. Germline V gene lookup returns CDR1 LGHNA and CDR2 YNFKEQ. V was clipped by 8 bases and J by 1 base, with 8 bases between them. This CDR3 is built from 13 residues. This chain's CDR3 is CASLIENTGELFF. The CDR3 DNA reads TGTGCCAGCCTCATTGAGAACACCGGGGAGCTGTTTTTT.

The rearrangement uses TRBV6-2 or TRBV6-3 and TRBJ1-5; possibly TRBD1 for D (5 bases). The CDR3 extends over 15 amino acids. The germline V and J ends were trimmed by 2 bases and 4 bases, with 12 bases remaining between them. Germline CDR1 and CDR2: MNHEY and SVGEGT. CDR3: CASSYPGTGNQPQHF. CDR3 bases: TGTGCCAGCAGTTACCCTGGGACGGGGAATCAGCCCCAGCATTTT.

This clonotype was recorded once. This sequence joins TRBV6-1 and TRBJ2-5; D uncertain. Trimming removed 1 base from V and 1 base from J, with 10 bases in between. The CDR3 loop spans 15 amino acids. CDR1 is MNHNS and CDR2 is SASEGT in the germline V gene. In nucleotides, the CDR3 is TGTGCCAGCAGTGAAGGTTGGGGATCCCAAGAGACCCAGTACTTC. Amino acids: CASSEGWGSQETQYF.

The chain has TRBV7-9 and TRBJ1-2; D uncertain. The germline gives CDR1 SEHNR, CDR2 FQNEAQ (reference sequence). V gave up 4 bases and J gave up 1 base, with 10 bases separating them. This CDR3 region has 14 residues. The CDR3: CASSSSSDNYGYTF. CDR3 coding DNA: TGTGCCAGCAGCTCCTCGTCAGATAACTATGGCTACACCTTC. The whole variable domain, filled in from reference TRBV7-9 and TRBJ1-2, reads DTGVSQNPRHKITKRGQNVTFRCDPISEHNRLYWYRQTLGQGPEFLTYFQNEAQLEKSRLLSDRFSAERPKGSFSTLEIQRTEQGDSAMYLCASSSSSDNYGYTFGSGTRLTVV.